This T cell receptor beta chain was sequenced during a study of neurological immune-mediated disorders. The making of cDNA relied on 5'RACE with 10-nucleotide random UMIs. TCRdb re-called the 5' RACE reads through MiXCR, storing one row per CDR3 protein. The table shows roughly 24,000 distinct CDR3 sequences, with less than 15% occurring only once. V was clipped by 3 bases and J by 6 bases; unmatched bases: 10. The CDR3 extends over 16 amino acids. Germline V CDR1 and CDR2: LNHDA, SQIVND (reference sequence). Study conclusions and caveats: The absence of shared CDR3 amino acid sequences among expanded clones across subjects suggests private repertoires in all groups.

On this clonotype itself: Antigen unknown.

The chain recombines TRBV19 with TRBJ1-5; the match to TRBD1 covers 8 bases. The material sequenced was PBMCs. The source is a woman aged 55-69 years with HTLV-1-associated myelopathy (HAM/TSP). For the CDR3, the DNA is TGTGCCAGTAGTATTAGTATCGGACAGGGTCGTCAGCCCCAGCATTTT. Its protein product is CASSISIGQGRQPQHF. Full variable domain (rest looked up from reference TRBV19 and TRBJ1-5): DGGITQSPKYLFRKEGQNVTLSCEQNLNHDAMYWYRQDPGQGLRLIYYSQIVNDFQKGDIAEGYSVSREKKESFPLTVTSAQKNPTAFYLCASSISIGQGRQPQHFGDGTRLSIL.